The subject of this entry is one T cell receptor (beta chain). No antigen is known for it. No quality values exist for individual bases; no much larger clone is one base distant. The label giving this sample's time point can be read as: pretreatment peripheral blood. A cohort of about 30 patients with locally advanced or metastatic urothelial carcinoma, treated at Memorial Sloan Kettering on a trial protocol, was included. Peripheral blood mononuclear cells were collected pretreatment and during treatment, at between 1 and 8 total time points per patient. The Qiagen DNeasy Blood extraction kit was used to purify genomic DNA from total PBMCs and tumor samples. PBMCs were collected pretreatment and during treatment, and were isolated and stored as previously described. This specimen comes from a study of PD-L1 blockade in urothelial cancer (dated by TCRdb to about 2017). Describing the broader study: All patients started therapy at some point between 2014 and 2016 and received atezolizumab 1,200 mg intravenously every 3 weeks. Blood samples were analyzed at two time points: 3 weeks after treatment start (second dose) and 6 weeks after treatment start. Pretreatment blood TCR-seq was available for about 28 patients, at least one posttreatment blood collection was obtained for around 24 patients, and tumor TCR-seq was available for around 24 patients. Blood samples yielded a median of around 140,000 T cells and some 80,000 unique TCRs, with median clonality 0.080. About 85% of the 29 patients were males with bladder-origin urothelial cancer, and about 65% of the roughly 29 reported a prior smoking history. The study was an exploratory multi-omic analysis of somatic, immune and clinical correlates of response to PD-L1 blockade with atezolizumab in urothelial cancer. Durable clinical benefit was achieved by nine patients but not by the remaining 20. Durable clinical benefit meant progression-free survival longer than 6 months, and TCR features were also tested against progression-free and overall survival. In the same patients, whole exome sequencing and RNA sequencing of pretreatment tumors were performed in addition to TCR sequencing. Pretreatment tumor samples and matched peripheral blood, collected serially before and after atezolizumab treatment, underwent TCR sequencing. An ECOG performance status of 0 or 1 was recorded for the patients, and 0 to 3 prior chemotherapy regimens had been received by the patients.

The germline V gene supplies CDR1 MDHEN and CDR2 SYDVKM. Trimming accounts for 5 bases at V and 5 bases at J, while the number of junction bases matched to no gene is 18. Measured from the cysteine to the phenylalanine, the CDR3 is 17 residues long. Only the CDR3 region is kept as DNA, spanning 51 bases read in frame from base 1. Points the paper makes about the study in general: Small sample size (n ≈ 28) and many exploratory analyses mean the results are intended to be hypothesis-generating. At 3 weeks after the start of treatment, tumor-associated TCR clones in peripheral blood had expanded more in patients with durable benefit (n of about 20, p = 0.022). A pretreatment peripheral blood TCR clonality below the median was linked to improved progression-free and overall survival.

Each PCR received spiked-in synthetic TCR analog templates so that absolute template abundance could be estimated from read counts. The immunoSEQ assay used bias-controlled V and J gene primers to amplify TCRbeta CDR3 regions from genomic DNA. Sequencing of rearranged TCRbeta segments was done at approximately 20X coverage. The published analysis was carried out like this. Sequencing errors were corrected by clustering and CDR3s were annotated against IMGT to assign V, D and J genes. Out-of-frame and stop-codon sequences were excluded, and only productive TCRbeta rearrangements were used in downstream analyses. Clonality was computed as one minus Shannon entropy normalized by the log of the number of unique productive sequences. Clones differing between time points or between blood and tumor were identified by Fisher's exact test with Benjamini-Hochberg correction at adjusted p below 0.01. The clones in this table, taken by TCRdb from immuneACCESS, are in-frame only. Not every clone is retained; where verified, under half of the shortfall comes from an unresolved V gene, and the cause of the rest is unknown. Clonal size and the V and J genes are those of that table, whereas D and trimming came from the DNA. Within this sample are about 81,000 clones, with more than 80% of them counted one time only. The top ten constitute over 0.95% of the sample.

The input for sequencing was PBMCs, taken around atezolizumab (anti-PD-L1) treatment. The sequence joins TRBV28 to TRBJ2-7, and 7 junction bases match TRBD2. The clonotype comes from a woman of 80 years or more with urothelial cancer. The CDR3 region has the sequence CASSPYMTSPENHEQYF. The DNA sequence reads TGTGCCAGCAGTCCTTATATGACTAGCCCCGAGAACCACGAGCAGTACTTC.